The present T cell receptor beta chain was sequenced within a study of technical replicates of blood from several donors. Profiling relied on immunoSEQ multiplex PCR, and the TCRdb table lists in-frame clones only, not all of them. This table has 45,000 to 60,000 clones, around 91% appearing once. This sequence originates from a human donor in good health. Some clones in this sample may be carry-over from other donors' samples. Sequences were obtained from PBMCs.

The CDR3 DNA reads TGTGCCAGCAGCGTAGATGGACTAGCGGCTCAAGAGACCCAGTACTTC. It codes for CASSVDGLAAQETQYF. V is TRBV9 and J is TRBJ2-5; 10 bases match TRBD2. The CDR3 loop spans 16 amino acids. Trimming cost V 0 bases and J 2 bases; bases outside gene matches: 4. Germline-derived CDR1 and CDR2 are SGDLS and YYNGEE.